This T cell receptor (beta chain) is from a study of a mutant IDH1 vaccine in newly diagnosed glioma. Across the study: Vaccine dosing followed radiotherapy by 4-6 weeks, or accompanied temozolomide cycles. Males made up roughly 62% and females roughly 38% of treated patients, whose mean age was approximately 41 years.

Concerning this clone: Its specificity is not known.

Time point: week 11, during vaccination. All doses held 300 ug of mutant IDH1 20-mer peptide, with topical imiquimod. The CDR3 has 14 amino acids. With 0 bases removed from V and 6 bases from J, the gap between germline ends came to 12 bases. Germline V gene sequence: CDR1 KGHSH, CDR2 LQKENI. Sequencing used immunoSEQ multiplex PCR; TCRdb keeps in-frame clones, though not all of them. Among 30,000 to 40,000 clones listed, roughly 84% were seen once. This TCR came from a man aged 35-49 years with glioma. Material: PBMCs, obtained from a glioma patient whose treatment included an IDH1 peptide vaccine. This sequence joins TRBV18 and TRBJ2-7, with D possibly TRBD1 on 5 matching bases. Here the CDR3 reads CASSPPSQGIEQYF. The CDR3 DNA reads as TGTGCCAGCTCACCACCGAGCCAGGGAATCGAGCAGTACTTC.